The next 2 T cell receptor beta chains were all read from a single sample in a study of T-cell memory formation after mild COVID-19. TCRdb called the 5' RACE reads again in MiXCR, with one record for every CDR3 protein. In the table there are fewer than 650,000 distinct CDR3 sequences, roughly 22% of which are singletons. Source material: PBMCs or a T cell subset sorted from them (not recorded which). The receptors originated from an adult woman who had mild COVID-19 (a few samples of this study predate the infection). Cell type and time point are not known.

In this sample, this clonotype turned up a few times. CDR3 DNA sequence: TGTGCCTGGAGTGTACTATCGGGCGGAAATTCACCCCTCCACTTT. Its translation: CAWSVLSGGNSPLHF. The chain joins TRBV30 to TRBJ1-6; D ambiguous. The CDR3 runs 15 residues. Trimming took off 0 bases at V and 7 bases at J, with 13 bases between the two ends. Germline CDR1 GTSNPN, CDR2 SVGIG (reference sequence).

Ten or more counts support this clonotype. The chain combines TRBV11-3 with TRBJ2-2; 8 bases are shared with TRBD2. Germline V gene sequence: CDR1 SGHNT, CDR2 YENEEA. CDR3 size: 15 residues. V shed 5 bases, J shed 3 bases, and the junction held 5 bases outside the gene matches. This chain's CDR3 is CASSLGTSYTGELFF. CDR3 nucleotides: TGTGCCAGCAGCCTGGGGACTAGTTACACCGGGGAGCTGTTTTTT.